The rows below give T cell receptor beta chains drawn from one sample of a study of Ad26.COV2.S vaccination and SARS-CoV-2 variants. The assay was immunoSEQ multiplex PCR, and TCRdb's table has in-frame clones only and misses some. The profile shows more than 400,000 clones, 80% to 95% of them singletons. Sequences were derived from peripheral blood, sampled in a trial of Ad26.COV2.S vaccine versus placebo. The receptor set was obtained from a person aged 18-65 years who received the Ad26.COV2.S COVID-19 vaccine or a placebo. CDR3s leave out the opening cysteine and the closing phenylalanine or tryptophan. Not all rows give a size; the values are once, few, many and, for expanded clones, a class.

v_call clone_size cdr3_aa
TRBV9 NA ASSVSGLISYNEQF
TRBV12-3/TRBV12-4 once ASRTLGQPQH
TRBV6-2/TRBV6-3 NA ASSYPPLAGMSYNEQF
TRBV2 NA ASSAQRPGYT
TRBV3-1/TRBV3-2 NA ASSHPGTQAYEQY
TRBV24-1 NA AISTTGVSADTQY
TRBV6-2/TRBV6-3 NA ASSYPNHYEQY
TRBV9 NA ASSVDGGGRGTDTQY
TRBV27 few ASSLMGQGIHQPQH
TRBV6-5 NA ASSLRDRENTIY
TRBV5-6 NA ASSLERVAKNIQY
TRBV5-7 few ASSPNRETYEQY
TRBV27 NA ASSRDAYNEQF
TRBV27 NA ASSLRDQGYEQY
TRBV14 NA ASSSSNSNQPQH
TRBV6-2/TRBV6-3 once ASSYSRQGTTEAF
TRBV7-9 NA ASSSGPIYEQY
TRBV2 NA ASSNTGTNSNQPQH
TRBV9 NA ASSVAPSRVTGELF
TRBV7-2 once ASAWTRADTQY
TRBV27 NA ASSSDTGPHYEQY
TRBV7-9 once ASSLAGIRNQPQH
TRBV9 once ASSVEVLGEQY
TRBV19 NA ASSTGPGYT